This T cell receptor (beta chain) was sequenced in a study of blood T cell repertoires in COVID-19. As for the study in general: Sources were T cells, B-cell-depleted T cells, or PBMCs; the material itself was cDNA or gDNA.

The assay was immunoSEQ multiplex PCR, and TCRdb's table has in-frame clones only and misses some. The sample has approximately 230,000 clones; over 75% are singletons. Participants were aged about 18 to 89 years from 24 US areas. Researchers sorted participants into cohorts using their self-reported clinical history. Two negative PCRs, clearance, or symptom resolution were required of recovered Cohort 3 donors. The TCR comes from a middle-aged man who had recovered from COVID-19. The sequencing input was PBMCs or T cells enriched from blood (not recorded which).

CDR3 in amino acids: CASSIRGGINQPQHF. The CDR3, as DNA: TGTGCCAGTAGTATAAGGGGAGGAATCAATCAGCCCCAGCATTTT. The chain combines TRBV19 with TRBJ1-5; possible D gene TRBD1, 5 bases. V lost 2 bases to trimming and J lost 3 bases, with 11 bases between them. CDR1 is LNHDA, CDR2 SQIVND, per germline (reference sequence). This CDR3 has 15 amino acids. The entire variable domain, with the rest obtained from reference TRBV19 and TRBJ1-5, is as follows: DGGITQSPKYLFRKEGQNVTLSCEQNLNHDAMYWYRQDPGQGLRLIYYSQIVNDFQKGDIAEGYSVSREKKESFPLTVTSAQKNPTAFYLCASSIRGGINQPQHFGDGTRLSIL.